A single sample gave rise to the 4 T cell receptor beta chains below, sequenced in a study of shared clonotypes between healthy human individuals. The naive CD8 subset, CD45RO-negative cells positively selected for CCR7, excluded terminally differentiated effector memory CD45RA+ cells. The data were produced by immunoSEQ multiplex PCR, yet TCRdb's version contains in-frame clones alone and is incomplete. In the table there are about 2 million clones, about 94% of which are singletons. What was sequenced was naive CD8+ T cells sorted from blood. These receptors all come from a young man in good health.

The chain employs TRBV4-1 and TRBJ1-2; D gene ambiguous. The CDR3 length is 16 residues. The germline V and J ends were trimmed by 3 bases and 6 bases, with 20 bases remaining between them. Germline lookup yields CDR1 MGHRA and CDR2 YSYEKL. CDR3: CASSQRIRIESDGYTF. The CDR3 bases are TGCGCCAGCAGCCAGAGAATCAGAATAGAAAGCGATGGCTACACCTTC.

This chain uses TRBV11-2 with TRBJ1-4; 9 nucleotides line up with TRBD1. With 4 bases clipped from V and 7 bases from J, the junction kept 7 bases outside the gene matches. The CDR3 is 15 amino acids. CDR1 and CDR2 from the germline V gene are SGHAT and FQNNGV. The CDR3 here is CASSSYRGPGEKLFF. CDR3 in DNA: TGTGCCAGCAGCTCCTACAGGGGGCCGGGTGAAAAACTGTTTTTT.

A remark on this clone: The sample holds other DNA sequences that translate to the same CDR3. The chain joins TRBV4-3 to TRBJ2-1; no reliable D call. The germline CDR1 and CDR2 sequences are LGHNA and YSLEER. V was cut by 0 bases and J by 6 bases, with 6 bases left in between. The CDR3 runs to 13 residues. For the CDR3, the DNA is TGCGCCAGCAGCCAAGATACTGGCAATGAGCAGTTCTTC. It specifies CASSQDTGNEQFF.

The J gene is TRBJ2-5, the V gene TRBV28; 11 bases match TRBD2. The CDR3 is made up of 20 amino acids. Germline lookup yields CDR1 MDHEN and CDR2 SYDVKM. J gave up 5 bases and V 5 bases, and 22 bases lay outside the gene matches. The CDR3 loop is CASSPPASGGTQVGEETQYF. The CDR3 DNA is TGTGCCAGCAGTCCACCGGCTAGCGGGGGGACGCAGGTTGGGGAGGAGACCCAGTACTTC.